The T cell receptor beta chain described here comes from a study of Graves' ophthalmopathy and Graves' hyperthyroidism. Whole-study context: Samples of peripheral blood were obtained at initial diagnosis, prior to treatment of any kind.

Note on this clonotype: The antigen is not known.

PBMCs stemmed from over 8 ml of fresh peripheral blood. General study findings and limits: Blood contained most expanded thyroid clonotypes exceeding 0.001 frequency.

This CDR3 has 12 amino acids. Germline assignment: CDR1 MDHEN and CDR2 SYDVKM. V lost 7 bases and J lost 10, with 11 bases in between. From RNA, the CDR3 regions of TCR beta chains were amplified and sequenced. An initial RT-PCR round employing HTBI primers preceded a second-round multiplex PCR. TCRdb redid the calling of the multiplex PCR reads with MiXCR, one entry per CDR3 protein. This sample yields about 200,000 distinct CDR3 sequences, of which around 28% are seen a single time; around 10% belongs to the top ten. Sample: peripheral blood. This receptor was taken from a man aged 45 to 65 with Graves' ophthalmopathy. The V and J genes are TRBV28 and TRBJ1-6, with D unclear. The CDR3 spells CASTIGRSPLHF. Written as DNA, the CDR3 is TGTGCCAGCACTATTGGGAGGTCACCCCTCCACTTT.